This T cell receptor (beta chain) comes out of a study of immune evolution from preneoplasia to lung adenocarcinoma. The overall study: HLA loss of heterozygosity: under 7.5% AIS, about 15% MIA, more than 25% ADC, none AAH. Whole-study results and caveats: Later-stage lesions seemingly showed higher T cell density and diversity than normal lung.

Repertoires were generated with immunoSEQ multiplex PCR, while TCRdb's copy carries only in-frame clones and drops some. The sample gives approximately 9,600 clones, over 70% of which show up once; about 6.9% is in the top ten. Patient tissue came from resections in Japan or China, 2014–2017. Premalignant or tumor cells were enriched by macro-dissection after pathologic assessment. A word on this clone: As yet, its antigen is unknown. One end of the junction does not line up with germline, which may come from a read error.

Specimen: FFPE lung adenocarcinoma in situ tissue. This sequence was found in a person aged 60-80 years with lung adenocarcinoma.

In DNA form, the CDR3 reads TGCGCCAGCAGCAAAGACAGCGGGGGGACACCCTACGAGCAGTACTTC. Amino acids: CASSKDSGGTPYEQYF. The chain has TRBV4-3 and TRBJ2-7; TRBD2 matches at 9 bases. Germline V lookup: CDR1 LGHNA, CDR2 YSLEER. CDR3 size: 16 residues.